The 30 T cell receptor beta chains given below trace back to one sample, sequenced in a study of blood T cell repertoires in COVID-19 (TCRdb year 2020). Libraries came from the immunoSEQ multiplex PCR assay. This immuneACCESS table, as held by TCRdb, lists in-frame sequences with V and J called but not all clones. Of the missing ones, under half trace to an unresolved V gene in checked studies; the others have no known cause. Recorded for this sample are 300,000 to 350,000 clones; 90% of them occurred a single time. Of the sample, 6.8% is held by the ten largest clones. The sample was peripheral blood. These receptors all come from a woman aged 30 to 39 with COVID-19, enrolled during active disease.

V is TRBV5-6 and J is TRBJ2-3; D is uncertain. V gave up 3 bases and J gave up 1 base, with 6 bases separating them. Looked up from germline, CDR1 is SGHDT and CDR2 is YYEEEE. The CDR3 has 13 amino acids. CDR3 sequence reads: CASSSSRTDTQYF. The CDR3 nucleotides are TGTGCCAGCAGCTCGTCTCGCACAGATACGCAGTATTTT.

The DNA for the CDR3 is TGTGCCAGCAGCCAAGTACCACTATCGAGCTACACCTTC. It encodes CASSQVPLSSYTF. The chain uses TRBV4-2 and TRBJ1-2; no reliable D call. V lost 1 base and J lost 9, with 12 bases in between. From germline, CDR1 is LGHNA and CDR2 YNFKEQ. The CDR3 runs 13 residues.

The chain employs TRBV20-1 and TRBJ2-1; TRBD2 agrees at 10 bases. This CDR3 has 14 residues. Trimming at V came to 5 bases and at J to 10 bases, leaving 11 bases not matched to a gene. Germline V gives CDR1 DFQATT, CDR2 SNEGSKA (reference sequence). The CDR3 region has the DNA TGCAGTGCTCGTGAGCGGGAGGGACTGCAGGAGCAGTTCTTC. This translates into CSAREREGLQEQFF.

The genes are TRBV12-3 or TRBV12-4 and TRBJ1-1; D is perhaps TRBD1 (5 bases). Trimming took off 4 bases at V and 1 base at J, with 7 bases between the two ends. The CDR3 is 13 residues long. CDR3: CASSYTGNTEAFF. CDR3 coding DNA: TGTGCCAGCAGTTATACAGGGAACACTGAAGCTTTCTTT.

The V and J genes are TRBV6-5 and TRBJ2-7; D is undetermined. With 8 bases removed from V and 2 bases from J, the gap between germline ends came to 10 bases. CDR3 size: 12 residues. Germline assignment: CDR1 MNHEY and CDR2 SVGAGI. CDR3 DNA: TGTGCCAGCGCGTTAGAAACCTACGAGCAGTACTTC. Translating it yields CASALETYEQYF.

V usage is TRBV19 and J usage is TRBJ2-3; D possibly corresponds to TRBD2 (6 bases). Trimming removed 0 bases at V and 9 bases at J, with 10 bases between. From germline, CDR1 is LNHDA and CDR2 SQIVND (reference sequence). The CDR3 length is 13 residues. For the CDR3, the DNA is TGTGCCAGTAGTATAGATTTGACTAGAACGCAGTATTTT. This translates into CASSIDLTRTQYF.

The chain is built from TRBV30 and TRBJ1-2; TRBD1 agrees at 8 bases. The CDR3 runs to 12 residues. CDR1 GTSNPN and CDR2 SVGIG come from the germline V gene (reference sequence). V lost 8 bases and J lost 4; bases outside the gene matches: 6. CDR3 in amino acids: CAGRDRTYGYTF. The CDR3 DNA reads TGTGCCGGCCGGGACAGGACCTATGGCTACACCTTC.

This sequence joins TRBV10-3 and TRBJ1-3, with D tentatively TRBD1 (5 bases). CDR3 length: 16 amino acids. V was clipped by 7 bases and J by 2 bases, with 18 bases between them. Per germline, CDR1 ENHRY and CDR2 SYGVKD. The CDR3: CAITTSPAGTGNTIYF. For the CDR3, the DNA is TGTGCCATCACCACTAGCCCCGCAGGGACTGGAAACACCATATATTTT.

The chain is built from TRBV19 and TRBJ2-1; 9 bases match TRBD1. The CDR3 covers 16 residues. The germline CDR1 and CDR2 sequences are LNHDA and SQIVND (reference sequence). Trimming at V came to 7 bases and at J to 4 bases, leaving 11 bases not matched to a gene. The CDR3 sequence is CASTQNRGRVYNEQFF. The CDR3, as DNA: TGTGCCAGTACCCAGAACAGGGGGCGCGTTTACAATGAGCAGTTCTTC.

The V and J genes are TRBV2 and TRBJ2-7, with 9 bases matching TRBD2. The CDR3 totals 15 residues. CDR1 is SNHLY and CDR2 is FYNNEI in the germline V gene. Trimming took 3 bases from V and 7 from J; bases not matched to a gene: 10. CDR3 bases: TGTGCCAGCAGTGAGGGGACTAGCTCTCCGTGGGAGCAGTACTTC. Translation: CASSEGTSSPWEQYF.

The CDR3 DNA is TGTGCCAGCAGTTCACACTCGACAGGGACCCGCTCCTACGAGCAGTACTTC. This translates into CASSSHSTGTRSYEQYF. This chain joins TRBV28 and TRBJ2-7; TRBD1 matches at 7 bases. The length of the CDR3 is 17 residues. Germline V gives CDR1 MDHEN, CDR2 SYDVKM. Trimming at V came to 4 bases and at J to 0 bases, leaving 12 bases not matched to a gene.

The sample holds one count of this clone. This chain uses TRBV2 with TRBJ1-4; TRBD1 is a possible D gene (5 bases). Trimming took 2 bases from V and 7 from J, leaving 14 bases between them. Germline V gene data show CDR1 as SNHLY and CDR2 as FYNNEI. The CDR3 loop spans 15 amino acids. The CDR3 sequence is CASSEMRGRSEKLFF. The CDR3, as DNA: TGTGCCAGCAGTGAAATGCGGGGGAGAAGTGAAAAACTGTTTTTT.

The gene calls are TRBV9 and TRBJ2-5; 13 nucleotides agree with TRBD2. From germline, CDR1 is SGDLS and CDR2 YYNGEE. This CDR3 is 15 amino acids long. V was pared by 2 bases and J by 4 bases, with 2 bases of the junction left unmatched. The DNA of the CDR3 is TGTGCCAGCAGCGTCGGACTAGCGGGAGTAGAGACCCAGTACTTC. Protein: CASSVGLAGVETQYF.

The rearrangement joins TRBV24-1 to TRBJ2-7; 14 nucleotides agree with TRBD2. From germline, CDR1 is KGHDR and CDR2 SFDVKD. The CDR3 sequence is 17 residues long. V dropped 2 bases and J dropped 3; count of bases not matched to a gene: 5. CDR3 nucleotide sequence: TGTGCCACCAGTGATTCCGGGACTAGCGGGAGCCACTACGAGCAGTACTTC. Protein: CATSDSGTSGSHYEQYF.

This chain joins TRBV7-2 and TRBJ2-7; 8 bases are a match to TRBD1. The CDR3 extends over 13 amino acids. Losses at the gene ends were 3 bases for V and 6 bases for J; bases not matched to a gene: 4. CDR1 SGHTA and CDR2 FQGNSA come from the germline V gene. This CDR3 is CASSFKQGVEQYF. The DNA of the CDR3 is TGTGCCAGCAGCTTCAAACAGGGGGTCGAGCAGTACTTC.

The rearrangement links TRBV19 to TRBJ2-7, with 8 nucleotides matching TRBD2. The CDR3 is 16 amino acids. With 6 bases clipped from V and 7 bases from J, the junction kept 17 bases outside the gene matches. Germline CDR1 and CDR2: LNHDA and SQIVND (reference sequence). CDR3 amino acids: CASSPIHSGIPVEQYF. CDR3 DNA: TGTGCCAGTAGCCCAATCCATAGCGGGATTCCCGTGGAGCAGTACTTC.

This sequence joins TRBV28 and TRBJ2-7, with D possibly matching TRBD2 (6 bases). The CDR3 runs 15 residues. Trimming pared 2 bases from V and 3 bases from J, leaving 14 bases between. The germline CDR1 and CDR2 sequences are MDHEN and SYDVKM. Here the CDR3 DNA reads TGTGCCAGCAGTTTAATCCCTAGCGTTGGCTACGAGCAGTACTTC. Residues: CASSLIPSVGYEQYF. The full variable domain, with the rest looked up from reference TRBV28 and TRBJ2-7, is DVKVTQSSRYLVKRTGEKVFLECVQDMDHENMFWYRQDPGLGLRLIYFSYDVKMKEKGDIPEGYSVSREKKERFSLILESASTNQTSMYLCASSLIPSVGYEQYFGPGTRLTVT.

This clone appeared a single time. The chain links TRBV5-1 to TRBJ2-1; 9 nucleotides line up with TRBD2. The V segment lost 0 bases and the J segment 3 bases; nucleotides outside the gene matches: 10. The CDR3 consists of 18 residues. The germline V gene has CDR1 SGHRS and CDR2 YFSETQ. The CDR3 here is CASSLDGLAGSRYNEQFF. CDR3 sequence (DNA): TGCGCCAGCAGCTTGGACGGTCTAGCGGGGTCCCGCTACAATGAGCAGTTCTTC. Supplemented by reference TRBV5-1 and TRBJ2-1, the full variable domain reads KAGVTQTPRYLIKTRGQQVTLSCSPISGHRSVSWYQQTPGQGLQFLFEYFSETQRNKGNFPGRFSGRQFSNSRSEMNVSTLELGDSALYLCASSLDGLAGSRYNEQFFGPGTRLTVL.

The chain employs TRBV28 and TRBJ1-3; D unresolved. Germline V gene sequence: CDR1 MDHEN, CDR2 SYDVKM. The CDR3 totals 14 residues. V lost 5 bases to trimming and J lost 2 bases, with 10 bases between them. CDR3 protein: CASSEQTPGNTIYF. The CDR3 DNA reads TGTGCCAGCAGTGAGCAGACACCTGGAAACACCATATATTTT.

This rearrangement joins TRBV5-4 to TRBJ2-3; TRBD2 aligns across 8 bases. V shed 4 bases, J shed 5 bases, and the junction held 9 bases outside the gene matches. This CDR3 spans 15 amino acids. The germline V gene encodes CDR1 SGHNT and CDR2 YYREEE (reference sequence). The CDR3 nucleotides read TGTGCCAGCAGCCAACAACAACTAGCGGAAGATACGCAGTATTTT. Its protein is CASSQQQLAEDTQYF.

The chain uses TRBV7-9 and TRBJ1-1; D gene uncertain. The CDR3 is 13 residues long. Germline CDR1 SEHNR, CDR2 FQNEAQ (reference sequence). The V and J ends lost 5 bases and 6 bases respectively, with 13 bases between them. The CDR3 region is CASSPFTKPEAFF. Written as DNA, the CDR3 is TGTGCCAGCAGCCCATTCACGAAGCCTGAAGCTTTCTTT.

The V call is TRBV9, the J call TRBJ2-1; 7 positions match TRBD2. This CDR3 region has 18 residues. Losses at the gene ends were 0 bases for V and 7 bases for J; bases not matched to a gene: 16. CDR1 SGDLS and CDR2 YYNGEE come from the germline V gene. CDR3 coding DNA: TGTGCCAGCAGCGTAGGAGACCCCTTGCGGGAGAGTTCAAATGAGCAGTTCTTC. Translation gives CASSVGDPLRESSNEQFF.

This rearrangement joins TRBV29-1 to TRBJ2-5; a weak D match, TRBD1 (6 bases). Germline-derived CDR1 and CDR2 are SQVTM and ANQGSEA. Trimming cost V 7 bases and J 5 bases, with 17 bases left between them. CDR3 length: 13 residues. CDR3 in amino acids: CSAGLGALETQYF. The CDR3 DNA reads as TGCAGCGCCGGTTTGGGGGCTCTTGAGACCCAGTACTTC.

V gene TRBV6-2 or TRBV6-3 combines with J gene TRBJ2-5; 10 bases map to TRBD2. This CDR3 is 17 amino acids long. V was pared by 2 bases and J by 0 bases, with 6 bases of the junction left unmatched. Germline V gene data show CDR1 as MNHEY and CDR2 as SVGEGT. CDR3 coding DNA: TGTGCCAGCAGTTACCACGCCGGGACTAGCGACCAAGAGACCCAGTACTTC. Protein sequence: CASSYHAGTSDQETQYF.

The gene calls are TRBV4-1 and TRBJ2-7; a possible D gene is TRBD2 (5 bases). The V end lost 0 bases, the J end lost 7 bases, and 16 bases lay between the germline ends. Germline V gene lookup returns CDR1 MGHRA and CDR2 YSYEKL. The CDR3 covers 15 residues. The DNA of the CDR3 is TGCGCCAGCAGCCAAGACACCCTAGCATCGGGTGAGCAGTACTTC. Protein sequence: CASSQDTLASGEQYF.

The genes are TRBV6-2 or TRBV6-3 and TRBJ2-7; unclear D gene. With 0 bases removed from V and 2 bases from J, the gap between germline ends came to 11 bases. Germline lookup yields CDR1 MNHEY and CDR2 SVGEGT. The CDR3 is 15 amino acids. CDR3 protein: CASSYSSRLAYEQYF. In DNA form, the CDR3 reads TGTGCCAGCAGTTACTCATCCAGGTTAGCCTACGAGCAGTACTTC.

The chain links TRBV15 to TRBJ1-1, with D possibly being TRBD1 (5 bases). The length of the CDR3 is 11 residues. Trimming stripped 2 bases from V and 7 bases from J, with 5 bases between. The germline CDR1 and CDR2 sequences are LNHNV and YYDKDF (reference sequence). CDR3 residues: CATSRRGEAFF. In nucleotides, the CDR3 is TGTGCCACCAGCAGAAGGGGTGAAGCTTTCTTT.

The chain uses TRBV5-1 and TRBJ2-7; 10 nucleotides line up with TRBD1. The CDR3 consists of 14 residues. J gave up 5 bases and V 4 bases, and 6 bases lay outside the gene matches. CDR1 SGHRS and CDR2 YFSETQ come from the germline V gene. In DNA, the CDR3 is TGCGCCAGCAGCGTCCGGGACAGGGGCCACGAGCAGTACTTC. Encoded protein: CASSVRDRGHEQYF. Full variable domain (remainder filled in from reference TRBV5-1 and TRBJ2-7): KAGVTQTPRYLIKTRGQQVTLSCSPISGHRSVSWYQQTPGQGLQFLFEYFSETQRNKGNFPGRFSGRQFSNSRSEMNVSTLELGDSALYLCASSVRDRGHEQYFGPGTRLTVT.

V usage is TRBV6-5 and J usage is TRBJ2-7; D might be TRBD2 (7 bases). Germline V gene sequence: CDR1 MNHEY, CDR2 SVGAGI. The CDR3 runs to 14 residues. Trimming pared 8 bases from V and 2 bases from J, leaving 16 bases between. CDR3 sequence: CASSQGGGPYEQYF. The CDR3 DNA follows: TGTGCCAGCTCCCAAGGGGGGGGCCCCTACGAGCAGTACTTC.

The chain is built from TRBV13 and TRBJ2-1; 11 bases are a match to TRBD2. This CDR3 is built from 15 residues. Germline V gene data show CDR1 as PRHDT and CDR2 as FYEKMQ (reference sequence). J gave up 7 bases and V 7 bases, and 9 bases lay outside the gene matches. CDR3 loop: CASTPMASGRNEQFF. The CDR3 DNA is TGTGCCAGCACCCCTATGGCTAGCGGGAGGAATGAGCAGTTCTTC.